Below are 30 T cell receptor beta chains sequenced from a single sample in a study of molecular identifiers for immune sequencing clone quantification. One entry per CDR3 protein results from TCRdb running MiXCR on the PCR reads. The data contain about 640,000 distinct CDR3 sequences, about 20% of them singletons. Sequenced sample: naive CD8+ T cells from blood, with Jurkat cell RNA spiked in. Noted subset: FACS-sorted CD8+CD4-CCR7+CD45RA+ naive T cells. The origin of the receptors is a human donor in good health. Some libraries in this study had Jurkat cell RNA spiked in.

There are a few counts of this clonotype. The chain carries TRBV5-5 and TRBJ1-1, with unresolved D. With 3 bases removed from V and 8 bases from J, the gap between germline ends came to 14 bases. This CDR3 region has 13 residues. The germline CDR1 and CDR2 sequences are SGHKS and YYEKEE (reference sequence). The CDR3 DNA sequence: TGTGCCAGCAGCTATTCTACGGGTCGGGAAGCTTTCTTT. It translates to CASSYSTGREAFF.

The sample holds many counts of this clonotype. The rearrangement links TRBV24-1 to TRBJ1-1, with a weak D call TRBD1 (6 bases). Trimming took 7 bases from V and 3 from J, leaving 11 bases between them. The germline V gene encodes CDR1 KGHDR and CDR2 SFDVKD. This CDR3 is 13 amino acids long. CDR3 loop: CATRAGAHTEAFF. In DNA, the CDR3 is TGTGCCACCAGGGCAGGGGCGCACACTGAAGCTTTCTTT.

In this sample, this clonotype turned up many times. The chain joins TRBV7-9 to TRBJ1-1; no firm D call. The CDR3 has 14 residues. In germline, CDR1 is SEHNR, CDR2 FQNEAQ (reference sequence). V lost 7 bases and J 1 base, leaving 13 bases between the germline ends. CDR3 DNA: TGTGCCAGCATTGCGGTCGTGCGGAACACTGAAGCTTTCTTT. Residues: CASIAVVRNTEAFF. The variable domain in full, completed from reference TRBV7-9 and TRBJ1-1, reads DTGVSQNPRHKITKRGQNVTFRCDPISEHNRLYWYRQTLGQGPEFLTYFQNEAQLEKSRLLSDRFSAERPKGSFSTLEIQRTEQGDSAMYLCASIAVVRNTEAFFGQGTRLTVV.

With respect to this clonotype: Just one base apart from a much larger clone, this may be a read error. The V and J genes are TRBV7-2 and TRBJ1-3; possibly TRBD1 for D (6 bases). V lost 5 bases to trimming and J lost 4 bases, with 21 bases between them. In germline, CDR1 is SGHTA, CDR2 FQGNSA. The CDR3 is 17 residues long. CDR3 amino acids: CASSPPTGWTLGNTIYF. The DNA for the CDR3 is TGTGCCAGCAGCCCCCCGACAGGTTGGACCCTAGGAAACACCATATATTTT.

Details on this clonotype: Because it lacks the conserved phenylalanine or tryptophan at the end, this CDR3 is likely a read error. J is TRBJ2-7 and V is TRBV4-1; D may be TRBD1 or TRBD2 (5 bases each). Trimming removed 2 bases at V and 4 bases at J, with 15 bases between. The CDR3 runs 15 residues. Germline CDR1 reads MGHRA; CDR2 reads YSYEKL. CDR3 residues: CASSQHRGGLYEQYL. In DNA, the CDR3 is TGCGCCAGCAGCCAACATCGGGGCGGATTATACGAGCAGTACCTC.

Ten or more counts support this clonotype. The chain carries TRBV4-1 and TRBJ2-3, with 11 bases identical to TRBD2. Germline values: CDR1 MGHRA, CDR2 YSYEKL. J was trimmed by 0 bases and V by 7 bases; bases with no gene match: 12. This CDR3 contains 18 residues. CDR3 DNA sequence: TGCGCCAGCACCCTTAGCGGGGGGGCTTCACTAAGCACAGATACGCAGTATTTT. As protein: CASTLSGGASLSTDTQYF.

For this clonotype: It may be a read error: a sequence one base away is much more abundant. The V call is TRBV7-9, the J call TRBJ2-3, with 7 bases fitting TRBD2. Losses at the gene ends were 2 bases for V and 7 bases for J; bases not matched to a gene: 9. Looked up from germline, CDR1 is SEHNR and CDR2 is FQNEAQ (reference sequence). The CDR3 is made up of 15 amino acids. CDR3 in DNA: TGTGCCAGCAGCTTAATGGGAGGGCAACGAAATACGCAGTATTTT. Amino acids: CASSLMGGQRNTQYF.

In its sample, this clonotype was seen many times. This chain connects TRBV5-1 to TRBJ2-3, with TRBD1 identical over 7 bases. Germline CDR1 SGHRS, CDR2 YFSETQ. V was pared by 0 bases and J by 4 bases, with 5 bases of the junction left unmatched. The CDR3 has 15 amino acids. CDR3 DNA: TGCGCCAGCAGCTTGGGACAGGGTTTCGCAGATACGCAGTATTTT. Amino acids: CASSLGQGFADTQYF. Variable domain in full (rest from reference TRBV5-1 and TRBJ2-3): KAGVTQTPRYLIKTRGQQVTLSCSPISGHRSVSWYQQTPGQGLQFLFEYFSETQRNKGNFPGRFSGRQFSNSRSEMNVSTLELGDSALYLCASSLGQGFADTQYFGPGTRLTVL.

V gene TRBV5-4 combines with J gene TRBJ2-1; 8 nucleotides match TRBD2. Unmatched junction bases numbered 9, after V lost 3 bases and J lost 7 bases. Germline values: CDR1 SGHNT, CDR2 YYREEE (reference sequence). The CDR3 contains 15 residues. The CDR3 sequence is CASSSPGLDMNEQFF. In DNA, the CDR3 is TGTGCCAGCAGCTCCCCGGGACTAGATATGAATGAGCAGTTCTTC.

This clonotype was recorded at least ten times. The CDR3 region has the DNA TGTGCCAGCAGCGAACATACCGGGACTAGCACAGATACGCAGTATTTT. Its translation: CASSEHTGTSTDTQYF. The J gene is TRBJ2-3, the V gene TRBV6-5; possible D gene TRBD2, 6 bases. This CDR3 spans 16 amino acids. V gave up 6 bases and J gave up 0 bases, with 16 bases separating them. CDR1 MNHEY and CDR2 SVGAGI come from the germline V gene.

This clonotype showed up many times. The chain recombines TRBV27 with TRBJ1-5, with a possible D match to TRBD1 (5 bases). Germline V gene lookup returns CDR1 MNHEY and CDR2 SMNVEV (reference sequence). Trimming took 5 bases from V and 4 from J, leaving 9 bases between them. This CDR3 spans 13 amino acids. DNA of the CDR3: TGTGCCAGCAGTCTTGACAGAAATCAGCCCCAGCATTTT. The encoded protein is CASSLDRNQPQHF.

In this sample, this clonotype turned up many times. The V call is TRBV7-6, the J call TRBJ2-2, with 7 nucleotides matching TRBD1. The V segment lost 5 bases and the J segment 6 bases; nucleotides outside the gene matches: 12. Germline V lookup: CDR1 SGHVS, CDR2 FNYEAQ. This CDR3 has 16 amino acids. CDR3 loop: CASSMPSGTVSGELFF. The CDR3 DNA follows: TGTGCCAGCAGCATGCCTTCCGGGACAGTGTCCGGGGAGCTGTTTTTT.

This clonotype appeared many times. The rearrangement joins TRBV7-9 to TRBJ1-1; D is perhaps TRBD1 (5 bases). The CDR3 loop spans 16 amino acids. Germline CDR1 and CDR2: SEHNR and FQNEAQ (reference sequence). V was pared by 2 bases and J by 0 bases, with 13 bases between. CDR3 nucleotides: TGTGCCAGCAGCTTACCGACAGACCTGCTGAACACTGAAGCTTTCTTT. Its translation: CASSLPTDLLNTEAFF.

A word on this clonotype: Being one base from a much bigger clone, this may be a read error. This CDR3 fails to terminate in the conserved phenylalanine or tryptophan, so it likely reflects a read error. This chain connects TRBV9 to TRBJ2-3; 8 bases are a match to TRBD1. CDR1 SGDLS and CDR2 YYNGEE come from the germline V gene. The CDR3 loop spans 17 amino acids. V trimming: 0 bases; J trimming: 0 bases; junction bases outside the gene matches: 6. In DNA, the CDR3 is TGTGCCAGCAGCGTAGAGGGTACAGGGGGTAGCACAGATACGCAGTATTAT. The encoded protein is CASSVEGTGGSTDTQYY.

This clonotype appeared many times. The chain employs TRBV7-9 and TRBJ2-5; D gene uncertain. The ends were cut back, 5 bases at V and 5 bases at J, with 15 bases in the middle. CDR1 is SEHNR, CDR2 FQNEAQ, per germline (reference sequence). The CDR3 length is 14 residues. DNA for the CDR3: TGTGCCAGCAGCCCCTCCCCGACCGACGAGACCCAGTACTTC. Its translation: CASSPSPTDETQYF.

As concerns this clonotype: This CDR3 fails to terminate in the conserved phenylalanine or tryptophan, so it likely reflects a read error. The chain employs TRBV7-3 and TRBJ1-1; D remains unclear. The V end lost 5 bases, the J end lost 4 bases, and 8 bases lay between the germline ends. From germline, CDR1 is SGHTA and CDR2 FQGTGA. This CDR3 has 12 amino acids. This CDR3 is CASSRPGTEAFS. CDR3 in DNA: TGTGCCAGCAGCCGTCCGGGCACTGAAGCTTTCTCT.

V is TRBV7-7 and J is TRBJ1-1; D gene uncertain. The V gene's germline CDR1 is SSHAT and CDR2 FNYEAQ (reference sequence). The CDR3 runs 11 residues. V lost 3 bases, J lost 7 bases, and 6 bases lay in between. Written as DNA, the CDR3 is TGTGCCAGCAGCTTTGGGTTTGAAGCTTTCTTT. Its protein product is CASSFGFEAFF.

In this sample, this clonotype turned up many times. The genes are TRBV20-1 and TRBJ1-6; TRBD1 might be the D (6 bases). Trimming removed 3 bases at V and 6 bases at J, with 9 bases between. The CDR3 is made up of 13 amino acids. The germline CDR1 and CDR2 sequences are DFQATT and SNEGSKA (reference sequence). For the CDR3, the DNA is TGCAGTGCTAGGAAGGGGGGTAATTCACCCCTCCACTTT. Translated: CSARKGGNSPLHF.

For this clonotype: This may arise from a read error, as a much more abundant clone is one base away. The V call is TRBV7-9, the J call TRBJ1-5, with 10 bases fitting TRBD1. This CDR3 is built from 15 residues. Germline V lookup: CDR1 SEHNR, CDR2 FQNEAQ (reference sequence). CDR3 nucleotides: TGTGCCAGCAACTTAGTCGGGACAGGGGATCAGCCCCAGCATTTT. Its protein product is CASNLVGTGDQPQHF.

Note on this clonotype: A much larger clonotype is one base distant, so this may be a read error. This chain uses TRBV5-6 with TRBJ2-7; 10 nucleotides match TRBD1. The V and J ends lost 6 bases and 3 bases, in that order; junction bases with no gene match: 9. The CDR3 covers 15 residues. CDR1 is SGHDT, CDR2 YYEEEE, per germline. The CDR3 coding sequence is TGTGCCAGCACTGCCCCCGGGACAGGGGACTACGAGCAGTACTTC. As protein: CASTAPGTGDYEQYF.

There are a few counts of this clonotype. J is TRBJ2-1 and V is TRBV10-1; a possible D gene is TRBD1 (6 bases). The CDR3 consists of 15 residues. The germline V and J ends were trimmed by 6 bases and 6 bases, with 18 bases remaining between them. Germline V gene lookup returns CDR1 WNHNN and CDR2 SYGVQD (reference sequence). CDR3 bases: TGCGCCAGCAGCGAAATTCAGGGGATGATCAATGAGCAGTTCTTC. Its translation is CASSEIQGMINEQFF.

Notes on this clonotype: Since a much larger clone is just one base distant, this may be a read error. The chain employs TRBV7-9 and TRBJ2-1; the D gene could be TRBD1 or TRBD2 (6 bases each). Germline V gene sequence: CDR1 SEHNR, CDR2 FQNEAQ (reference sequence). This CDR3 has 12 residues. In nucleotides, the CDR3 is TGTGCCAGCAGCCGGTATTCCCGGGGGCAAGAGTTC. Translation: CASSRYSRGQEF.

The V and J genes are TRBV9 and TRBJ1-4, with a tentative D call TRBD1 (5 bases). Germline values: CDR1 SGDLS, CDR2 YYNGEE. This CDR3 is 15 amino acids long. V dropped 1 base and J dropped 5 bases, with 12 bases sitting between them. The DNA of the CDR3 is TGTGCCAGCAGCGTATGGGGGGGGGTGAATGAAAAACTGTTTTTT. This translates into CASSVWGGVNEKLFF.

In the case of this clonotype: Being one base from a much bigger clone, this may be a read error. The conserved closing phenylalanine or tryptophan is absent in this CDR3, likely reflecting a read error. CDR3 DNA sequence: TGTGCCAGCAGCGTATTACTAGCGGGGGGCACAGATACGCAGTATTCT. Translated, it gives CASSVLLAGGTDTQYS. The chain recombines TRBV9 with TRBJ2-3, with 11 bases that match TRBD2. CDR1 is SGDLS and CDR2 is YYNGEE in the germline V gene. The CDR3 length is 16 residues. V shed 1 base, J shed 1 base, and the junction held 2 bases outside the gene matches.

V is TRBV12-3 or TRBV12-4 and J is TRBJ2-1; 11 bases match TRBD2. V dropped 0 bases and J dropped 8; count of bases not matched to a gene: 18. The CDR3 totals 20 residues. CDR3 protein: CASSLAQDSGGVGRWYEQFF. DNA of the CDR3: TGTGCCAGCAGTTTAGCGCAGGATAGCGGGGGGGTTGGTCGGTGGTATGAGCAGTTCTTC.

In this sample, this clonotype turned up once. A much larger clone lies a single base off, so this may be a read error. The chain uses TRBV20-1 and TRBJ2-7; 9 bases map to TRBD2. After removal of 3 bases from V and 9 bases from J, the junction contained 6 bases not matched to a gene. The CDR3 contains 12 residues. Germline CDR1 DFQATT, CDR2 SNEGSKA (reference sequence). The CDR3 is CSARASGNGQYF. DNA of the CDR3: TGCAGTGCTAGGGCTAGCGGGAACGGGCAGTACTTC.

The sample holds many counts of this clonotype. The chain recombines TRBV4-3 with TRBJ2-3; 7 bases match TRBD2. Germline V gives CDR1 LGHNA, CDR2 YSLEER. The length of the CDR3 is 14 residues. The V and J ends lost 3 bases and 4 bases, in that order; junction bases with no gene match: 4. CDR3 sequence: CASSQGGGADTQYF. The CDR3 nucleotides read TGCGCCAGCAGCCAGGGGGGGGGTGCAGATACGCAGTATTTT.

This chain joins TRBV6-5 and TRBJ1-6; 9 positions agree with TRBD1. V was pared by 1 base and J by 7 bases, with 14 bases of the junction left unmatched. The CDR3 length is 19 residues. Looked up from germline, CDR1 is MNHEY and CDR2 is SVGAGI. The CDR3: CASSYLSGQGIVENSPLHF. The DNA of the CDR3 is TGTGCCAGCAGTTACTTATCGGGACAGGGCATAGTTGAGAATTCACCCCTCCACTTT.

This clonotype was observed a few times. J is TRBJ2-6 and V is TRBV21-1; the D call of TRBD2 is as the table states it, not checked on the DNA. TRBV21-1 represents a pseudogene. The CDR3 is made up of 22 amino acids. The CDR3 DNA reads TGTGCCAGCAGCCAATTAATGAGGAAAGCGGGAGGGATTAAGTCTGGGGCCAACGTCCTGACTTTC. Residues: CASSQLMRKAGGIKSGANVLTF.

This clonotype was recorded many times. The chain joins TRBV4-1 to TRBJ2-7, with 8 positions matching TRBD1. The CDR3 is made up of 14 amino acids. Germline CDR1 reads MGHRA; CDR2 reads YSYEKL. The V and J ends lost 4 bases and 6 bases, in that order; junction bases with no gene match: 8. The CDR3 sequence is CASSPGQGTAEQYF. For the CDR3, the DNA is TGCGCCAGCAGCCCCGGACAGGGAACGGCCGAGCAGTACTTC.